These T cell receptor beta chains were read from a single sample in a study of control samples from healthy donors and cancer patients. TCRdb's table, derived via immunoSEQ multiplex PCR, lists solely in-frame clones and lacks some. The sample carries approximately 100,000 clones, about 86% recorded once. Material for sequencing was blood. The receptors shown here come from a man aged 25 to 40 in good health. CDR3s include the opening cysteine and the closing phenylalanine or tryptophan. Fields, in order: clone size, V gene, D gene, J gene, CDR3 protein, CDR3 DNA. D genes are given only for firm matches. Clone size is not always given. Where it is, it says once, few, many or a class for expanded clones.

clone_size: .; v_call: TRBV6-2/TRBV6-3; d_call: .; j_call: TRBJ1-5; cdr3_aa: CASSYSEGGTQHF; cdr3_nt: TGTGCCAGCAGTTACTCAGAAGGAGGGACCCAGCATTTT
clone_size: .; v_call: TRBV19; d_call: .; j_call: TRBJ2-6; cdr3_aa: CASSTTGANVLTF; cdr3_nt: TGTGCCAGTAGTACAACCGGGGCCAACGTCCTGACTTTC
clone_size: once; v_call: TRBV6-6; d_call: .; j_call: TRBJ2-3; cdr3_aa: CASSRTLTDTQYF; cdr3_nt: TGTGCCAGCAGCCGGACCCTCACAGATACGCAGTATTTT
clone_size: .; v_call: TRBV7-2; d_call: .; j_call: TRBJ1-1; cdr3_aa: CASSLTLGSGTEAFF; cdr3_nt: TGTGCCAGCAGCTTGACCCTAGGCTCAGGCACTGAAGCTTTCTTT
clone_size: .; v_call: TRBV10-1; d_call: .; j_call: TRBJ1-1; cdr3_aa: CASRSTENTEAFF; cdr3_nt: TGCGCCAGTAGATCGACCGAAAACACTGAAGCTTTCTTT
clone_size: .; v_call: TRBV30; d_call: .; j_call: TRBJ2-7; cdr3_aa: CAWSGETYEQYF; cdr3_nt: TGTGCCTGGAGCGGGGAGACCTACGAGCAGTACTTC
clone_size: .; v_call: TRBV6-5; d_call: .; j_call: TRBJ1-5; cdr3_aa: CASSAGDSQPQHF; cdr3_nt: TGTGCCAGCAGCGCAGGGGATAGCCAGCCCCAGCATTTT
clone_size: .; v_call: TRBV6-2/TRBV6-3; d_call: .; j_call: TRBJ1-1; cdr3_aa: CASSYSSPRMNTEAFF; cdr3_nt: TGTGCCAGCAGTTACTCGAGCCCGAGGATGAACACTGAAGCTTTCTTT
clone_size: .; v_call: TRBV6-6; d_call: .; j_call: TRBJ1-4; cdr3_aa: CASGGAGTEKLFF; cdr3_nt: TGTGCCAGCGGGGGGGCAGGGACCGAAAAACTGTTTTTT
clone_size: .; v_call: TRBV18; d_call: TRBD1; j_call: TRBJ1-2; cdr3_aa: CASSPSQGRESNYGYTF; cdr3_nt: TGTGCCAGCTCACCTTCACAGGGGAGAGAATCTAACTATGGCTACACCTTC
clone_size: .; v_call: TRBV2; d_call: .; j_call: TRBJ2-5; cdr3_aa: CASIRGRAETQYF; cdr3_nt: TGTGCCAGCATAAGGGGCCGGGCGGAGACCCAGTACTTC
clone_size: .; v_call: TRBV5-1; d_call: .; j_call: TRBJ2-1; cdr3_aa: CASSLAGVVGNEQFF; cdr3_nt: TGCGCCAGCAGCTTGGCCGGGGTAGTCGGCAATGAGCAGTTCTTC
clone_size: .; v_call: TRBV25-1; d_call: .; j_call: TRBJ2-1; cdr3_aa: CASSESASLNEQFF; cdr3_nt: TGTGCCAGCAGTGAATCGGCATCCCTCAATGAGCAGTTCTTC
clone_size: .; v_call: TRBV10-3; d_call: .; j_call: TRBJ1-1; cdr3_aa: CAINQGLETEAFF; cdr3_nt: TGTGCCATCAATCAGGGTCTGGAGACTGAAGCTTTCTTT
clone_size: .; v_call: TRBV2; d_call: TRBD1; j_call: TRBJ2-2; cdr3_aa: CASRGTVVTGELFF; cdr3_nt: TGTGCCAGCAGGGGGACAGTGGTCACCGGGGAGCTGTTTTTT
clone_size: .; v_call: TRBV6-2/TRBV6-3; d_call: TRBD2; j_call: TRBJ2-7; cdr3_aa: CASSYARAGRAGYEQYF; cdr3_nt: TGTGCCAGCAGTTACGCCAGAGCCGGGAGGGCTGGCTACGAGCAGTACTTC
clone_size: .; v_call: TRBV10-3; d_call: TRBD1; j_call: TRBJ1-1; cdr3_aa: CATLPGQGASEAFF; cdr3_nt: TGTGCCACCCTCCCGGGCCAGGGGGCCTCTGAAGCTTTCTTT
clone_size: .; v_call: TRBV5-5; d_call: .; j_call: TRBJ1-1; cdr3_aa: CASSPVQLMNTEAFF; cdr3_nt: TGTGCCAGCAGCCCCGTACAGCTCATGAACACTGAAGCTTTCTTT
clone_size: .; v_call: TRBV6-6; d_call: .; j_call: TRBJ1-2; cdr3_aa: CASRPRALGGYTF; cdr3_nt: TGTGCCAGCAGACCCCGGGCCTTGGGGGGCTACACCTTC
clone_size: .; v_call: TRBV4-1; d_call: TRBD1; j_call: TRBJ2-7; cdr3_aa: CASSQGTGGTYEQYF; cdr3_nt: TGCGCCAGCAGCCAAGGGACAGGAGGAACCTACGAGCAGTACTTC
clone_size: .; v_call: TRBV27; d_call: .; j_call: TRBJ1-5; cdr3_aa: CASSLYGQPQHF; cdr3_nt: TGTGCCAGCAGTTTATATGGTCAGCCCCAGCATTTT
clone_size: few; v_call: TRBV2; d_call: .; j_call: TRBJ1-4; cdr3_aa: CASSFPPPGEKLFF; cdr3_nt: TGTGCCAGCAGTTTCCCTCCGCCAGGAGAAAAACTGTTTTTT
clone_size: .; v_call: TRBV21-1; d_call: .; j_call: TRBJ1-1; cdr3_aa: CASPGAFF; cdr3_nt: TGTGCCAGCCCGGGGGCTTTCTTT
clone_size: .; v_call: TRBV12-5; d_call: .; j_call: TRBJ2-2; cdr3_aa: CASGLEIIANTGELFF; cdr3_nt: TGTGCTAGTGGTTTGGAGATTATTGCGAACACCGGGGAGCTGTTTTTT
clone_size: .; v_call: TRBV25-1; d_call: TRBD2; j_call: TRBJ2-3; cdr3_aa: CASSQYRTSGDRTDTQYF; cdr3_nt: TGTGCCAGCAGCCAATATCGGACTAGCGGGGACCGCACAGATACGCAGTATTTT
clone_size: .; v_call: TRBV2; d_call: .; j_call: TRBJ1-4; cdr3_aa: CASSVSGGQREKLFF; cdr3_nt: TGTGCCAGCAGTGTTAGCGGGGGGCAGCGTGAAAAACTGTTTTTT
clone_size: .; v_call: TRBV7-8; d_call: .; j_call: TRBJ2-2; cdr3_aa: CASSLGRSGELFF; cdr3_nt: TGTGCCAGCAGCTTAGGAAGGTCCGGGGAGCTGTTTTTT
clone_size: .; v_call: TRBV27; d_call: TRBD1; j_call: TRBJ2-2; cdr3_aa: CASSFVEGTGGAGELFF; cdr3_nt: TGTGCCAGCAGTTTTGTTGAGGGGACAGGGGGGGCCGGGGAGCTGTTTTTT
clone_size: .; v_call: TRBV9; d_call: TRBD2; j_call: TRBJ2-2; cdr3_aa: CASTVDHGGTGELFF; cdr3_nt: TGTGCCAGCACCGTAGACCACGGGGGGACCGGGGAGCTGTTTTTT
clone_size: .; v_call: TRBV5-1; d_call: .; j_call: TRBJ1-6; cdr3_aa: CASSQGGRSYNSPLHF; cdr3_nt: TGCGCCAGCAGCCAAGGAGGGAGATCCTATAATTCACCCCTCCACTTT
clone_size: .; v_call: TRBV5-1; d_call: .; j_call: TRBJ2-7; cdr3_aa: CASSLEGGGQYF; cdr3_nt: TGCGCCAGCAGCTTGGAGGGGGGCGGGCAGTACTTC
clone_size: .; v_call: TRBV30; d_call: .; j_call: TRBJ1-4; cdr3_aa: CAWEKGTANEKLFF; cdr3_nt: TGTGCCTGGGAGAAGGGGACGGCTAATGAAAAACTGTTTTTT
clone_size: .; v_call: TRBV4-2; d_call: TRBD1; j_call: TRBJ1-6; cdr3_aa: CASSQGQVGSPLHF; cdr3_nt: TGTGCCAGCAGCCAGGGACAGGTCGGTTCACCCCTCCACTTT
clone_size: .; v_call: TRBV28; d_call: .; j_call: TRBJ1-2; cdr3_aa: CASSPLTRDPNYGYTF; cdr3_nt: TGTGCCAGCAGTCCCTTGACCCGGGACCCTAACTATGGCTACACCTTC
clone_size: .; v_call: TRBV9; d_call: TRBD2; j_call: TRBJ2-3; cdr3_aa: CASSSTRVYAGGGTDTQYF; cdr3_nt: TGTGCCAGCAGCTCTACCCGGGTATATGCGGGAGGCGGCACAGATACGCAGTATTTT